One sample yielded the 25 T cell receptor beta chains listed below, sequenced in a study of early T cells in non-severe SARS-CoV-2 infection (dated by TCRdb to about 2021). Library method: 5' RACE. TCRdb names NextSeq 500 as the instrument used. Starting from the raw public reads, TCRdb applied fastp trimming at Q25, assembled clones with MiXCR and retained in-frame beta chains. Entries are consolidated by CDR3 protein sequence, retaining the most common genes and DNA. The sample has tens of thousands of distinct CDR3 sequences on record, nearly 5% of them singletons. 6.6% of the sample is in the top ten clones. Input material: whole blood. These receptors were taken from an adult who was a healthcare worker with PCR-confirmed SARS-CoV-2 infection or an uninfected control (not recorded which).

By share, this clonotype counts as medium-sized (0.01 to 0.1%). The gene calls are TRBV5-6 and TRBJ1-1; the match to TRBD1 covers 7 bases. Germline CDR1 and CDR2: SGHDT and YYEEEE. The V segment lost 3 bases and the J segment 10 bases; nucleotides outside the gene matches: 9. CDR3 length equals 13 residues. CDR3 sequence (DNA): TGTGCCAGCAGCTCGACAGGGTACTTGGGAGCTTTCTTT. Its protein product is CASSSTGYLGAFF.

The chain links TRBV6-5 to TRBJ2-5; 7 positions agree with TRBD1. The CDR3 totals 15 residues. Germline V gene lookup returns CDR1 MNHEY and CDR2 SVGAGI. The J segment lost 3 bases and the V segment lost 0 bases, leaving 4 bases of the junction unmatched. CDR3 region: CASSYSGTAKETQYF. In nucleotides, the CDR3 is TGTGCCAGCAGTTACTCCGGGACAGCGAAAGAGACCCAGTACTTC.

The chain couples TRBV5-1 to TRBJ1-6; the D gene is possibly TRBD1 (5 bases). There are 15 residues in the CDR3. Germline lookup yields CDR1 SGHRS and CDR2 YFSETQ. V lost 2 bases and J lost 10, with 16 bases in between. CDR3 sequence (DNA): TGCGCCAGCAGCTTTTCTCGGCAGGGCCAATCACCCCTCCACTTT. Amino acids: CASSFSRQGQSPLHF. The full variable domain, with the rest looked up from reference TRBV5-1 and TRBJ1-6, is KAGVTQTPRYLIKTRGQQVTLSCSPISGHRSVSWYQQTPGQGLQFLFEYFSETQRNKGNFPGRFSGRQFSNSRSEMNVSTLELGDSALYLCASSFSRQGQSPLHFGNGTRLTVT.

This clonotype was observed a handful of times. The V call is TRBV6-4, the J call TRBJ2-3; TRBD2 matches at 13 bases. The CDR3 is 16 amino acids. Trimming at V came to 5 bases and at J to 4 bases, leaving 6 bases not matched to a gene. Looked up from germline, CDR1 is MRHNA and CDR2 is SNTAGT. CDR3: CASSPRTSGGADTQYF. CDR3 coding DNA: TGTGCCAGCAGTCCAAGGACTAGCGGGGGAGCAGATACGCAGTATTTT.

Regarding this clonotype: Since a much larger clone is just one base distant, this may be a read error. CDR3 bases: TGTGCCACCAGGGACAGGGGAACTTCTAATTCACCCCTCCACTTT. This gives the protein CATRDRGTSNSPLHF. This rearrangement joins TRBV10-3 to TRBJ1-6, with 10 bases fitting TRBD1. Germline CDR1 is ENHRY and CDR2 is SYGVKD. V lost 10 bases and J lost 6; bases outside the gene matches: 9. The CDR3 runs to 15 residues.

This clonotype was seen more than once but under ten times. This chain links TRBV4-2 with TRBJ1-2; D unclear. Trimming shortened V by 4 bases and J by 14 bases, and 17 bases separated the two germline ends. Germline values: CDR1 LGHNA, CDR2 YNFKEQ. The CDR3 runs 12 residues. This CDR3 is CASSPRTGFRTF. CDR3 in DNA: TGTGCCAGCAGCCCACGGACTGGGTTTAGGACCTTC.

There are many counts of this clonotype. The V gene is TRBV3-1, the J gene TRBJ2-7, with D possibly being TRBD2 (6 bases). Germline loops: CDR1 LGHDT, CDR2 YNNKEL (reference sequence). The CDR3 runs 14 residues. V was clipped by 7 bases and J by 7 bases, with 20 bases between them. The CDR3 DNA reads TGTGCCAGCACGAGGACTACCACCACCGGGGAGCAGTACTTC. Encoded protein: CASTRTTTTGEQYF.

This clonotype has more than one count but fewer than ten. The rearrangement joins TRBV2 to TRBJ1-1, with D unclear. Trimming shortened V by 8 bases and J by 0 bases, and 13 bases separated the two germline ends. Germline CDR1 SNHLY, CDR2 FYNNEI. This CDR3 is built from 14 residues. The CDR3 protein is CASDGTQLNTEAFF. CDR3 coding DNA: TGTGCCAGCGACGGCACTCAGTTGAACACTGAAGCTTTCTTT.

This chain uses TRBV2 with TRBJ1-6; TRBD1 matches 7 bases. The V gene end was trimmed by 3 bases and the J gene end by 6 bases; junction bases not matched to a gene: 8. CDR1 SNHLY and CDR2 FYNNEI come from the germline V gene. This CDR3 region has 16 residues. CDR3 loop: CASSDSGGTSNSPLHF. In DNA form, the CDR3 reads TGTGCCAGCAGTGACTCAGGGGGTACGAGTAATTCACCCCTCCACTTT.

The chain carries TRBV5-1 and TRBJ2-7; 7 positions agree with TRBD1. In germline, CDR1 is SGHRS, CDR2 YFSETQ. This CDR3 has 14 amino acids. With V trimmed by 4 bases and J by 3 bases, 7 bases remained unmatched. CDR3 sequence reads: CASSPGTAFYEQYF. Written as DNA, the CDR3 is TGCGCCAGCAGCCCCGGGACAGCCTTCTACGAGCAGTACTTC. Based on the CDR3 plus reference TRBV5-1 and TRBJ2-7, the full variable domain is KAGVTQTPRYLIKTRGQQVTLSCSPISGHRSVSWYQQTPGQGLQFLFEYFSETQRNKGNFPGRFSGRQFSNSRSEMNVSTLELGDSALYLCASSPGTAFYEQYFGPGTRLTVT.

A note on this clonotype: A read error may explain this, as a much larger clone is one base away. The V and J genes are TRBV7-2 and TRBJ1-6, with a weak D call TRBD1 (6 bases). The CDR3 contains 15 residues. CDR1 is SGHTA, CDR2 FQGNSA, per germline. CDR3 sequence (DNA): TGTGTCAGCAGCTTAATGTCAGGGGTTAATTCACCCCTCCACTTT. This codes for CVSSLMSGVNSPLHF.

At least ten counts were recorded for this clonotype. The CDR3 DNA reads TGCGCCAGCAGCCAAGGTGCCGGGGAGCAGTTCTTC. Amino acids: CASSQGAGEQFF. The chain joins TRBV4-1 to TRBJ2-1, with D uncertain. Germline-derived CDR1 and CDR2 are MGHRA and YSYEKL. The CDR3 totals 12 residues. The V end was cut by 1 base, the J end by 10 bases, with 8 bases between.

This clonotype appeared many times. The chain has TRBV12-3 or TRBV12-4 and TRBJ2-1, with D tentatively TRBD2 (7 bases). The CDR3 extends over 16 amino acids. With 6 bases removed from V and 6 bases from J, the gap between germline ends came to 21 bases. The CDR3 loop is CASSDPGGEGGNEQFF. For the CDR3, the DNA is TGTGCCAGCAGCGACCCCGGTGGGGAGGGGGGCAATGAGCAGTTCTTC.

This clonotype was counted ten times or more. The V call is TRBV20-1, the J call TRBJ2-7; no clear D gene. The length of the CDR3 is 14 residues. The ends were cut back, 4 bases at V and 0 bases at J, with 13 bases in the middle. The germline CDR1 and CDR2 sequences are DFQATT and SNEGSKA (reference sequence). The CDR3 loop reads CSAKVQVNSYEQYF. For the CDR3, the DNA is TGCAGTGCTAAGGTTCAGGTGAACTCCTACGAGCAGTACTTC.

This clonotype appeared many times. The chain is built from TRBV28 and TRBJ1-6; 7 positions agree with TRBD1. CDR3 size: 16 residues. The germline V gene encodes CDR1 MDHEN and CDR2 SYDVKM. The J segment lost 7 bases and the V segment lost 8 bases, leaving 14 bases of the junction unmatched. CDR3 amino acids: CASFNRGKGLNSPLHF. The DNA of the CDR3 is TGTGCCAGCTTTAACAGGGGAAAGGGTCTAAATTCACCCCTCCACTTT.

This clonotype was observed at least ten times. The CDR3 region is CASSQDLGAAYNEQFF. The CDR3 DNA reads TGTGCCAGCAGCCAAGATTTGGGGGCTGCCTACAATGAGCAGTTCTTC. This chain joins TRBV4-2 and TRBJ2-1; maybe TRBD1 (6 bases). The germline V gene encodes CDR1 LGHNA and CDR2 YNFKEQ. With 0 bases removed from V and 2 bases from J, the gap between germline ends came to 11 bases. This CDR3 has 16 residues.

This clonotype was seen a handful of times. The chain employs TRBV6-5 and TRBJ1-2; D gene uncertain. Germline CDR1 MNHEY, CDR2 SVGAGI. This CDR3 is built from 15 residues. V was clipped by 2 bases and J by 4 bases, with 14 bases between them. The CDR3 nucleotides read TGTGCCAGCAGTTACGAAGGGAGGTCTAGCTATGGCTACACCTTC. Protein product: CASSYEGRSSYGYTF.

This clonotype was counted only a few times. V and J are TRBV12-3 or TRBV12-4 and TRBJ1-1; no reliable D call. CDR3 length: 14 amino acids. V shed 6 bases and J shed 3 bases, with 14 bases lying between them. The CDR3 nucleotides are TGTGCCAGCAGCCACACTGGTGGGGACACTGAAGCTTTCTTT. Its translation: CASSHTGGDTEAFF.

The gene calls are TRBV29-1 and TRBJ2-1; 10 bases fit TRBD2. The CDR3 covers 14 residues. Trimming at V came to 7 bases and at J to 5 bases, leaving 8 bases not matched to a gene. Germline V lookup: CDR1 SQVTM, CDR2 ANQGSEA. The DNA of the CDR3 is TGCAGCGGCCTAGCGGGGGTATCACACAATGAGCAGTTCTTC. This gives the protein CSGLAGVSHNEQFF.

This clonotype was picked up many times. The chain links TRBV18 to TRBJ1-1, with 9 bases fitting TRBD1. V lost 3 bases and J lost 3; bases outside the gene matches: 5. Germline CDR1 KGHSH, CDR2 LQKENI. CDR3 length: 15 residues. CDR3 DNA sequence: TGTGCCAGCTCACCGAAACAGGGGGCGCACACTGAAGCTTTCTTT. Its protein product is CASSPKQGAHTEAFF.

This clonotype came up many times. V and J are TRBV9 and TRBJ2-1; 11 positions agree with TRBD2. V was pared by 3 bases and J by 10 bases, with 9 bases of the junction left unmatched. Germline V gene data show CDR1 as SGDLS and CDR2 as YYNGEE. The CDR3 has 15 residues. DNA for the CDR3: TGTGCCAGCAGCGGGGGAACTAGCGGGAGATTCGAGCAGTTCTTC. It specifies CASSGGTSGRFEQFF.

This clonotype occurred many times. The chain links TRBV30 to TRBJ2-1, with a possible D match to TRBD2 (5 bases). V lost 4 bases and J 4 bases, leaving 17 bases between the germline ends. The CDR3 runs 15 residues. Germline loops: CDR1 GTSNPN, CDR2 SVGIG (reference sequence). Written as DNA, the CDR3 is TGTGCCTGGAAACCCTGGGGAGCGGAATACAATGAGCAGTTCTTC. Protein: CAWKPWGAEYNEQFF.

This clonotype is categorized as medium-sized. V usage is TRBV20-1 and J usage is TRBJ2-4; D gene unclear. Germline V gene sequence: CDR1 DFQATT, CDR2 SNEGSKA (reference sequence). Deletions cut 1 base from V and 1 base from J, with 8 bases between. This CDR3 contains 14 residues. The DNA of the CDR3 is TGCAGTGCTAGAGTAAGGGTGGCCAAAAACATTCAGTACTTC. Translating gives CSARVRVAKNIQYF.

The chain recombines TRBV9 with TRBJ2-7; TRBD1 matches 7 bases. After removal of 0 bases from V and 2 bases from J, the junction contained 2 bases not matched to a gene. CDR3 length equals 14 residues. In germline, CDR1 is SGDLS, CDR2 YYNGEE. The CDR3 DNA reads as TGTGCCAGCAGCGTAGGTGGGACAGCCTACGAGCAGTACTTC. It is translated as CASSVGGTAYEQYF. Using reference TRBV9 and TRBJ2-7 for the parts outside the CDR3, the full variable domain is DSGVTQTPKHLITATGQRVTLRCSPRSGDLSVYWYQQSLDQGLQFLIQYYNGEERAKGNILERFSAQQFPDLHSELNLSSLELGDSALYFCASSVGGTAYEQYFGPGTRLTVT.

This clonotype was counted many times. The chain links TRBV7-2 to TRBJ1-2, with 8 bases matching TRBD1. The CDR3 is 13 residues long. The V and J ends lost 5 bases and 8 bases, in that order; junction bases with no gene match: 7. Germline V gene lookup returns CDR1 SGHTA and CDR2 FQGNSA. CDR3 loop: CASSLDRVGGYTF. In DNA, the CDR3 is TGTGCCAGCAGCCTGGACAGGGTCGGAGGCTACACCTTC.